What follows are 30 T cell receptor beta chains derived from one specimen sequenced in a study of CD8+ T cells in alopecia areata. After isolation, RNA underwent reverse transcription to generate cDNA as the sequencing template. Only in-frame clones appear in the TCRdb table, and some are missing; sequencing was by immunoSEQ multiplex PCR. This sample carries over 35,000 clones, 80% to 95% of them seen once, and the ten largest clones take around 18%. Noted treatment: oral pan-JAK inhibitor, 5-10 mg twice daily. The sample in question was CD8+ T cells sorted from blood, obtained at week 24, from a patient treated with tofacitinib. Every receptor here comes from a human donor with alopecia areata.

The table lists this clone with a count of one. The chain joins TRBV7-9 to TRBJ2-7, with D perhaps given as TRBD1 or TRBD2 (5 bases each). Trimming took off 2 bases at V and 3 bases at J, with 17 bases between the two ends. Germline V CDR1 and CDR2: SEHNR, FQNEAQ (reference sequence). The CDR3 is made up of 16 amino acids. The CDR3 DNA reads TGTGCCAGCAGCTTAAGCGGCGGTGGGGGAGTCTACGAGCAGTACTTC. Encoded protein: CASSLSGGGGVYEQYF.

This clone was seen just once. The chain employs TRBV27 and TRBJ1-6, with D perhaps matching TRBD1 (6 bases). V gave up 4 bases and J gave up 6 bases, with 19 bases separating them. The CDR3 totals 17 residues. The germline V gene encodes CDR1 MNHEY and CDR2 SMNVEV (reference sequence). In DNA, the CDR3 is TGTGCCAGCAGTTCCCCGGGGGCCACAATGGGTAATTCACCCCTCCACTTT. Its protein is CASSSPGATMGNSPLHF.

With respect to this clone: Since the CDR3 does not end with the conserved phenylalanine or tryptophan, this likely comes from a read error. No DNA is shown, since the ends of the CDR3 on it are uncertain; the CDR3 is the one TCRdb lists. The V gene is TRBV5-5, the J gene TRBJ1-1; no DNA check was done on the table's D call, TRBD1. The CDR3 region is 13 residues in length, termini included. Germline CDR1 reads SGHKS; CDR2 reads YYEKEE (reference sequence). CDR3 protein: CASSLVRQEPLSG.

By sample fraction, this clone is medium-sized (0.01 to 0.1%). The gene calls are TRBV4-2 and TRBJ2-2, with D possibly being TRBD1 (6 bases). Per the germline V gene, CDR1 is LGHNA and CDR2 is YNFKEQ. Trimming cost V 4 bases and J 5 bases, with 14 bases left between them. This CDR3 is built from 15 residues. The CDR3 spells CASSLSGTQTGELFF. In nucleotides, the CDR3 is TGTGCCAGCAGCCTATCCGGGACACAGACCGGGGAGCTGTTTTTT.

V gene TRBV30 combines with J gene TRBJ2-7, with D maybe TRBD2 (5 bases). Germline V lookup: CDR1 GTSNPN, CDR2 SVGIG (reference sequence). V gave up 0 bases and J gave up 6 bases, with 12 bases separating them. This CDR3 has 13 amino acids. In DNA form, the CDR3 reads TGTGCCTGGAGTGTAAGTTCCGCGGGCGAGCAGTACTTC. Its protein product is CAWSVSSAGEQYF.

The chain employs TRBV5-6 and TRBJ2-1; D is unclear. This CDR3 spans 16 amino acids. Trimming took off 1 base at V and 0 bases at J, with 11 bases between the two ends. Germline CDR1 reads SGHDT; CDR2 reads YYEEEE. CDR3 region: CASSLPVASSYNEQFF. CDR3 bases: TGTGCCAGCAGCTTGCCAGTTGCGAGCTCCTACAATGAGCAGTTCTTC.

The genes are TRBV28 and TRBJ2-1; TRBD1 matches at 7 bases. The germline V gene encodes CDR1 MDHEN and CDR2 SYDVKM. This CDR3 is 16 amino acids long. V shed 5 bases and J 1 base; nucleotides not matched to a gene: 8. DNA of the CDR3: TGTGCCAGCAGTACCCCGAGACAGGGATCCTACAATGAGCAGTTCTTC. Protein sequence: CASSTPRQGSYNEQFF.

This CDR3 is CAWSSPRRTGYGEQYF. In DNA form, the CDR3 reads TGTGCCTGGAGTTCGCCCAGAAGGACAGGGTACGGCGAGCAGTACTTC. The chain couples TRBV30 to TRBJ2-7; 8 bases match TRBD1. V lost 2 bases and J lost 6; bases outside the gene matches: 15. Germline values: CDR1 GTSNPN, CDR2 SVGIG (reference sequence). There are 16 residues in the CDR3.

V is TRBV6-5 and J is TRBJ2-1, with a weak D call TRBD1 (5 bases). CDR3 length equals 13 residues. Trimming stripped 0 bases from V and 10 bases from J, with 10 bases between. Germline loops: CDR1 MNHEY, CDR2 SVGAGI. CDR3 coding DNA: TGTGCCAGCAGTTACTCCCAAGGGGTCGAGCAGTTCTTC. It yields the protein CASSYSQGVEQFF.

The chain couples TRBV30 to TRBJ2-7; 7 nucleotides agree with TRBD1. V dropped 2 bases and J dropped 2; count of bases not matched to a gene: 9. The CDR3 length is 15 residues. Germline V gene data show CDR1 as GTSNPN and CDR2 as SVGIG (reference sequence). CDR3 loop: CAWSRLDGTAYEQYF. The CDR3 nucleotides read TGTGCCTGGAGTAGGCTCGATGGGACAGCCTACGAGCAGTACTTC. The full variable domain, rest sourced from reference TRBV30 and TRBJ2-7, is SQTIHQWPATLVQPVGSPLSLECTVEGTSNPNLYWYRQAAGRGLQLLFYSVGIGQISSEVPQNLSASRPQDRQFILSSKKLLLSDSGFYLCAWSRLDGTAYEQYFGPGTRLTVT.

The sample holds a few counts of this clone. The V and J genes are TRBV29-1 and TRBJ2-1, with D maybe TRBD2 (6 bases). Germline CDR1 reads SQVTM; CDR2 reads ANQGSEA. The CDR3 runs to 18 residues. Between the trimmed V and J ends, which lost 3 bases and 0 bases, there was a span of 21 bases. CDR3 residues: CSVEWGVGAWSSYNEQFF. In DNA form, the CDR3 reads TGCAGCGTTGAGTGGGGGGTAGGGGCGTGGAGCTCCTACAATGAGCAGTTCTTC.

The rearrangement links TRBV14 to TRBJ2-1, with 13 bases identical to TRBD2. Germline V gene data show CDR1 as SGHDN and CDR2 as FVKESK. There are 20 residues in the CDR3. V lost 4 bases, J lost 0 bases, and 12 bases stayed unmatched. DNA of the CDR3: TGTGCCAGCAGCCGAGGGCCCGGGACTAGCGGGACTAGCTCCTACAATGAGCAGTTCTTC. As protein: CASSRGPGTSGTSSYNEQFF.

The chain recombines TRBV4-2 with TRBJ2-3; 7 bases agree with TRBD2. After removal of 1 base from V and 5 bases from J, the junction contained 9 bases not matched to a gene. The germline V gene encodes CDR1 LGHNA and CDR2 YNFKEQ. The CDR3 is 16 residues long. The CDR3 DNA reads TGTGCCAGCAGCCAAGTCCGGGGGGAAGAGTTAGATACGCAGTATTTT. Residues: CASSQVRGEELDTQYF.

This clone was detected only a few times. The DNA of the CDR3 is TGTGCCAGCAGCTTTTTGGGGACAGGACAAGAGACCCAGTACTTC. This gives the protein CASSFLGTGQETQYF. V and J are TRBV5-6 and TRBJ2-5, with 8 bases that match TRBD1. This CDR3 has 15 amino acids. V was pared by 2 bases and J by 2 bases, with 5 bases of the junction left unmatched. Germline V gene data show CDR1 as SGHDT and CDR2 as YYEEEE. Full variable domain (rest looked up from reference TRBV5-6 and TRBJ2-5): DAGVTQSPTHLIKTRGQQVTLRCSPKSGHDTVSWYQQALGQGPQFIFQYYEEEERQRGNFPDRFSGHQFPNYSSELNVNALLLGDSALYLCASSFLGTGQETQYFGPGTRLLVL.

This chain connects TRBV30 to TRBJ2-1; tentatively, D is TRBD2 (6 bases). In germline, CDR1 is GTSNPN, CDR2 SVGIG (reference sequence). Deletions cut 1 base from V and 7 bases from J, with 14 bases between. The CDR3 has 14 residues. The CDR3 protein is CAWSETGLQNEQFF. Written as DNA, the CDR3 is TGTGCCTGGAGTGAGACGGGACTGCAGAATGAGCAGTTCTTC.

This chain connects TRBV4-2 to TRBJ2-7, with a weak D call TRBD2 (5 bases). The V and J ends lost 3 bases and 6 bases respectively, with 9 bases between them. The germline V gene encodes CDR1 LGHNA and CDR2 YNFKEQ. The CDR3 spans 12 residues. DNA for the CDR3: TGTGCCAGCAGCCACAACCGGGGCGAGCAGTACTTC. Translating gives CASSHNRGEQYF.

The chain has TRBV18 and TRBJ2-7; a weak D match, TRBD1 (5 bases). The CDR3 spans 14 residues. V gave up 0 bases and J gave up 2 bases, with 8 bases separating them. Germline V gene sequence: CDR1 KGHSH, CDR2 LQKENI. The CDR3 coding sequence is TGTGCCAGCTCACCACCGGACACCACCTACGAGCAGTACTTC. It specifies CASSPPDTTYEQYF. Looking up the rest from reference TRBV18 and TRBJ2-7 gives the full variable domain: NAGVMQNPRHLVRRRGQEARLRCSPMKGHSHVYWYRQLPEEGLKFMVYLQKENIIDESGMPKERFSAEFPKEGPSILRIQQVVRGDSAAYFCASSPPDTTYEQYFGPGTRLTVT.

V and J are TRBV5-6 and TRBJ2-5; D possibly matches TRBD1 or TRBD2 (6 bases each). The end of the DNA aligns better with TRBJ2-7, so the J call may be wrong. The CDR3 is 14 residues long. Looked up from germline, CDR1 is SGHDT and CDR2 is YYEEEE. The DNA for the CDR3 is TGTGCCAGCAGCTTGGCCAGGGGAGGATACGAGCAGTACTTC. Translation gives CASSLARGGYEQYF.

The chain employs TRBV4-1 and TRBJ2-7; perhaps TRBD2 as D (5 bases). Trimming took 4 bases from V and 2 from J, leaving 15 bases between them. Germline V gene sequence: CDR1 MGHRA, CDR2 YSYEKL. This CDR3 region has 15 residues. Here the CDR3 reads CASSPGDIGAYEQYF. Written as DNA, the CDR3 is TGCGCCAGCAGCCCGGGCGACATCGGGGCCTACGAGCAGTACTTC.

The gene calls are TRBV28 and TRBJ2-3; unclear D gene. V lost 2 bases and J lost 2, with 8 bases in between. CDR3 length: 14 residues. The germline gives CDR1 MDHEN, CDR2 SYDVKM. The CDR3 sequence: CASSLETPTDTQYF. For the CDR3, the DNA is TGTGCCAGCAGTTTAGAAACCCCCACAGATACGCAGTATTTT. The full variable domain, rest sourced from reference TRBV28 and TRBJ2-3, is DVKVTQSSRYLVKRTGEKVFLECVQDMDHENMFWYRQDPGLGLRLIYFSYDVKMKEKGDIPEGYSVSREKKERFSLILESASTNQTSMYLCASSLETPTDTQYFGPGTRLTVL.

The gene calls are TRBV27 and TRBJ2-7; 7 bases map to TRBD1. Germline CDR1 MNHEY, CDR2 SMNVEV (reference sequence). This CDR3 comprises 11 residues. V was pared by 9 bases and J by 3 bases, with 2 bases of the junction left unmatched. CDR3 in DNA: TGTGCCAGTGGGACAGACTACGAGCAGTACTTC. The encoded protein is CASGTDYEQYF.

J is TRBJ2-7 and V is TRBV7-9, with D perhaps TRBD1 (6 bases). The length of the CDR3 is 15 residues. V lost 5 bases and J lost 2, with 16 bases in between. Germline V lookup: CDR1 SEHNR, CDR2 FQNEAQ (reference sequence). CDR3 in amino acids: CASSPTQGYTYEQYF. CDR3 nucleotides: TGTGCCAGCAGCCCTACACAGGGTTACACCTACGAGCAGTACTTC.

The chain uses TRBV7-9 and TRBJ2-3, with 8 bases fitting TRBD2. Germline V gene sequence: CDR1 SEHNR, CDR2 FQNEAQ (reference sequence). This CDR3 contains 16 residues. Unmatched junction bases numbered 7, after V lost 5 bases and J lost 0 bases. The CDR3 loop is CASSPTSGPSTDTQYF. The CDR3 DNA is TGTGCCAGCAGCCCTACTAGCGGACCAAGCACAGATACGCAGTATTTT.

V is TRBV6-5 and J is TRBJ1-5, with D tentatively TRBD1 (5 bases). Deletions cut 4 bases from V and 4 bases from J, with 8 bases between. Looked up from germline, CDR1 is MNHEY and CDR2 is SVGAGI. The CDR3 runs 13 residues. CDR3 nucleotide sequence: TGTGCCAGCAGTTGGGGACCAAATCAGCCCCAGCATTTT. This sequence encodes CASSWGPNQPQHF.

This chain links TRBV11-2 with TRBJ2-1, with a tentative D call TRBD2 (6 bases). The CDR3 is 14 amino acids. Per germline, CDR1 SGHAT and CDR2 FQNNGV. V lost 5 bases and J lost 3, with 11 bases in between. The CDR3 loop is CASSPPGDYNEQFF. The CDR3 DNA reads as TGTGCCAGCAGCCCCCCGGGGGACTACAATGAGCAGTTCTTC.

This chain connects TRBV2 to TRBJ2-7, with TRBD1 as a possible D gene (7 bases). Trimming cost V 4 bases and J 2 bases, with 15 bases left between them. The CDR3 spans 15 residues. CDR1 SNHLY and CDR2 FYNNEI come from the germline V gene. For the CDR3, the DNA is TGTGCCAGCAGTGGCGCGGGACAGCTGGCCTACGAGCAGTACTTC. This encodes CASSGAGQLAYEQYF.

The chain has TRBV7-9 and TRBJ2-2; D uncertain. This CDR3 spans 11 amino acids. Germline-derived CDR1 and CDR2 are SEHNR and FQNEAQ (reference sequence). The ends were cut back, 0 bases at V and 7 bases at J, with 0 bases in the middle. The CDR3 loop reads CASSLAGELFF. The CDR3 DNA is TGTGCCAGCAGCTTAGCCGGGGAGCTGTTTTTT.

The chain joins TRBV19 to TRBJ2-3; 9 nucleotides agree with TRBD2. The junction had 6 bases not matched to a gene; V was cut back by 3 bases and J by 2 bases. Germline V gene data show CDR1 as LNHDA and CDR2 as SQIVND (reference sequence). CDR3 length: 16 amino acids. The CDR3 here is CASSIVAGADTDTQYF. The CDR3, as DNA: TGTGCCAGTAGTATCGTAGCGGGGGCCGACACAGATACGCAGTATTTT.

The V call is TRBV6-5, the J call TRBJ2-3; 13 bases fit TRBD2. There are 14 residues in the CDR3. Germline-derived CDR1 and CDR2 are MNHEY and SVGAGI. With V trimmed by 7 bases and J by 4 bases, 2 bases remained unmatched. For the CDR3, the DNA is TGTGCCAGCACTGGGACTAGCGGGGCAGATACGCAGTATTTT. Amino acid sequence: CASTGTSGADTQYF.

This clone came up once. This rearrangement joins TRBV5-1 to TRBJ1-5; D not certain. The germline V and J ends were trimmed by 0 bases and 5 bases, with 9 bases remaining between them. Germline V gives CDR1 SGHRS, CDR2 YFSETQ. The CDR3 contains 14 residues. The CDR3 reads CASSLEGGHQPQHF. The CDR3 DNA is TGCGCCAGCAGCTTGGAGGGAGGGCATCAGCCCCAGCATTTT. The variable domain in full, with the rest retrieved from reference TRBV5-1 and TRBJ1-5, is KAGVTQTPRYLIKTRGQQVTLSCSPISGHRSVSWYQQTPGQGLQFLFEYFSETQRNKGNFPGRFSGRQFSNSRSEMNVSTLELGDSALYLCASSLEGGHQPQHFGDGTRLSIL.